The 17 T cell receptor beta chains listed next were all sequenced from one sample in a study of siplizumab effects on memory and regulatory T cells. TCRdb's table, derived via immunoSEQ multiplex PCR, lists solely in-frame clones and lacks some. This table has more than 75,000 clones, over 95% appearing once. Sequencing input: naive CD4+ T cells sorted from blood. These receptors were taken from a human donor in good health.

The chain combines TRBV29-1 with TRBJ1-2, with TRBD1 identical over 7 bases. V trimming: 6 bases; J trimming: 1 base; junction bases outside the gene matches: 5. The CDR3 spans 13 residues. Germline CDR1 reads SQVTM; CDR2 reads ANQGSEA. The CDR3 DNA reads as TGCAGCGTGACAGGGTGGGATAACTATGGCTACACCTTC. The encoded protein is CSVTGWDNYGYTF. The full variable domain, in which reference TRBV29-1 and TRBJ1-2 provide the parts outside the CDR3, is SAVISQKPSRDICQRGTSLTIQCQVDSQVTMMFWYRQQPGQSLTLIATANQGSEATYESGFVIDKFPISRPNLTFSTLTVSNMSPEDSSIYLCSVTGWDNYGYTFGSGTRLTVV.

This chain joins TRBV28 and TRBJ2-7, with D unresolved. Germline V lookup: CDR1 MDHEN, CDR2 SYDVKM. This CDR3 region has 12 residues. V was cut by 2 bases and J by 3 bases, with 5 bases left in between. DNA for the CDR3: TGTGCCAGCAGTTTAAAGGTCTACGAGCAGTACTTC. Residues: CASSLKVYEQYF.

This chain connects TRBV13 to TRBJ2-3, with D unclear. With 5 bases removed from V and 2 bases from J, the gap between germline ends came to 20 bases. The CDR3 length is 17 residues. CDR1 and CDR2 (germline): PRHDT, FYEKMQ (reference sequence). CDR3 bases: TGTGCCAGCAGCCCATTGACATTTTCCCTGGCCACAGATACGCAGTATTTT. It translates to CASSPLTFSLATDTQYF.

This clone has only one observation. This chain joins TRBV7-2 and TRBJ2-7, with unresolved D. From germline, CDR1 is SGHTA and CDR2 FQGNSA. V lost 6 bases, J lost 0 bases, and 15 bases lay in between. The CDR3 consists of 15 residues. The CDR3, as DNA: TGTGCCAGCAGTCAACAAGCAGTAAGCTCCTACGAGCAGTACTTC. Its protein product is CASSQQAVSSYEQYF.

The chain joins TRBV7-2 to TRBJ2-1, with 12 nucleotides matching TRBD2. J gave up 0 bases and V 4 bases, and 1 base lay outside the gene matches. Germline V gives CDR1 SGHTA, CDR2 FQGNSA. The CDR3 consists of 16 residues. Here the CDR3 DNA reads TGTGCCAGCAGCTGGACTAGCGGGGTCTCCTACAATGAGCAGTTCTTC. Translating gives CASSWTSGVSYNEQFF.

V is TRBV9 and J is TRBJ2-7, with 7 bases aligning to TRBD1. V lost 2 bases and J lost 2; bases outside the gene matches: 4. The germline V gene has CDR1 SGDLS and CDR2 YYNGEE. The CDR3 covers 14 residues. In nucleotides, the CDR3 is TGTGCCAGCAGCGTCCGGGACAGAACCTACGAGCAGTACTTC. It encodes CASSVRDRTYEQYF. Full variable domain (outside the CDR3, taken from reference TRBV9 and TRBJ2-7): DSGVTQTPKHLITATGQRVTLRCSPRSGDLSVYWYQQSLDQGLQFLIQYYNGEERAKGNILERFSAQQFPDLHSELNLSSLELGDSALYFCASSVRDRTYEQYFGPGTRLTVT.

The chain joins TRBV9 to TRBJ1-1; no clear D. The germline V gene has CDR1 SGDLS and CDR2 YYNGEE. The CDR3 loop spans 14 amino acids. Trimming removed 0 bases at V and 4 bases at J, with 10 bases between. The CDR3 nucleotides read TGTGCCAGCAGCGTAGCTACGGGTTTCACTGAAGCTTTCTTT. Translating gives CASSVATGFTEAFF.

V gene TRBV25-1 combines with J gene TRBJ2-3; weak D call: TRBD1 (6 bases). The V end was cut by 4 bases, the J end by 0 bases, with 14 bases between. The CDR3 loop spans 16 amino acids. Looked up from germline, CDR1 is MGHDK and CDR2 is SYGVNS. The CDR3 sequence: CASSAVQGRSTDTQYF. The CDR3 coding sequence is TGTGCCAGCAGTGCCGTGCAGGGGCGAAGCACAGATACGCAGTATTTT.

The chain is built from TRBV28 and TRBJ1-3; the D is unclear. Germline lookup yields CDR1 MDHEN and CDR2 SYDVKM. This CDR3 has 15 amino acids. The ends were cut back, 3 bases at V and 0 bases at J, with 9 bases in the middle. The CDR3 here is CASSFVGLSGNTIYF. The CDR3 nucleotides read TGTGCCAGCAGTTTTGTGGGCCTCTCTGGAAACACCATATATTTT.

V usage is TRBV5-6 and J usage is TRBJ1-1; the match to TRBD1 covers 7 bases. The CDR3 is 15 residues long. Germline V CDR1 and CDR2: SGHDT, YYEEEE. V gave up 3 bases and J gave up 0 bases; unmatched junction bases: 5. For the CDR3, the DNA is TGTGCCAGCAGCTGGACAGGCGAAATGAACACTGAAGCTTTCTTT. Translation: CASSWTGEMNTEAFF.

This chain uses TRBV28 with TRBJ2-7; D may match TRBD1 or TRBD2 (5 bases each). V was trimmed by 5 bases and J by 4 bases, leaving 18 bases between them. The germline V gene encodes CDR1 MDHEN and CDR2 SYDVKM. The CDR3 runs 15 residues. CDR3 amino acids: CASSHAGTGKYEQYF. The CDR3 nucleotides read TGTGCCAGCAGTCATGCCGGGACGGGAAAATACGAGCAGTACTTC.

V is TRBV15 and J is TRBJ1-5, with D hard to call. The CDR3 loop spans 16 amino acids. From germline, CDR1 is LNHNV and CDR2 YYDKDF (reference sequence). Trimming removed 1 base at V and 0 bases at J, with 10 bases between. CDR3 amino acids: CATSRGPGYSNQPQHF. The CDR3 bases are TGTGCCACCAGCAGAGGGCCTGGATATAGCAATCAGCCCCAGCATTTT.

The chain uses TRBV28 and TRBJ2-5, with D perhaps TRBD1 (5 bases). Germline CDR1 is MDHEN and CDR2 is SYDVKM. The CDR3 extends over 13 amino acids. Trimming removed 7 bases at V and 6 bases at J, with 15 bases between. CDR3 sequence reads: CASNLRQLQTQYF. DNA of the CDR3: TGTGCCAGCAACCTCCGACAGTTACAGACCCAGTACTTC.

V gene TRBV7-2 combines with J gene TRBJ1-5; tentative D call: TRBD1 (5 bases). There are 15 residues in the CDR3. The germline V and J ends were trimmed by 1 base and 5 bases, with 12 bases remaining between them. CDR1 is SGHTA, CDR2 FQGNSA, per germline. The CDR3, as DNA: TGTGCCAGCAGCTTAGAGGGACGCCCGCATCAGCCCCAGCATTTT. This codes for CASSLEGRPHQPQHF. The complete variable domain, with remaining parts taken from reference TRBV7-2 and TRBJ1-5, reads GAGVSQSPSNKVTEKGKDVELRCDPISGHTALYWYRQSLGQGLEFLIYFQGNSAPDKSGLPSDRFSAERTGGSVSTLTIQRTQQEDSAVYLCASSLEGRPHQPQHFGDGTRLSIL.

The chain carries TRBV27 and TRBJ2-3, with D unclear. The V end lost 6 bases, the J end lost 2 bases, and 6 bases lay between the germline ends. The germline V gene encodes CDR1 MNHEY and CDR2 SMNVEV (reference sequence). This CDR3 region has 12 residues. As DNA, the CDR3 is TGTGCCAGCAGGAGAGCCACAGATACGCAGTATTTT. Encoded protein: CASRRATDTQYF.

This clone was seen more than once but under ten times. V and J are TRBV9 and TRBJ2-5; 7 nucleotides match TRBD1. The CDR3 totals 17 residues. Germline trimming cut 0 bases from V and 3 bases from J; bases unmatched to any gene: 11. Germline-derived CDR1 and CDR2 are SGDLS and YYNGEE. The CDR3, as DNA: TGTGCCAGCAGCGTAGCTGGGCTTACACAGGGGAAAGAGACCCAGTACTTC. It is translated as CASSVAGLTQGKETQYF.

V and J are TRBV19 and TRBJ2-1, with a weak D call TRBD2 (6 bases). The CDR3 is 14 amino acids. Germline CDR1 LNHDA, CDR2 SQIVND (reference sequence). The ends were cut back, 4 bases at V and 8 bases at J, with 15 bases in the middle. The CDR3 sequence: CASSTPGLGYEQFF. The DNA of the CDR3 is TGTGCCAGTAGTACCCCGGGACTGGGATATGAGCAGTTCTTC.